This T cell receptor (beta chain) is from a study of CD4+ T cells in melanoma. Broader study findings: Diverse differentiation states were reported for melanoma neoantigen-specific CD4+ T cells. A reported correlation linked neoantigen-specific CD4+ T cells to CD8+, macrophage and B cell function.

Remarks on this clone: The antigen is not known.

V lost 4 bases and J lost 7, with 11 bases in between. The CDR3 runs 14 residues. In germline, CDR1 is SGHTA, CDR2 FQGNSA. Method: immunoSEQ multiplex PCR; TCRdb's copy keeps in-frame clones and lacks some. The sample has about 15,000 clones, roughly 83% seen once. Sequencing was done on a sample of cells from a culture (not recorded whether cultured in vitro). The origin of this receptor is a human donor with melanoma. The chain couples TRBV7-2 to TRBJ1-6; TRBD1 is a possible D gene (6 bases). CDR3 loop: CASSSFGQNSPLHF. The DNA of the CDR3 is TGTGCCAGCAGCTCCTTCGGACAGAATTCACCCCTCCACTTT.